What follows describes a single T cell receptor beta chain. Assay: immunoSEQ multiplex PCR; the TCRdb copy retains only in-frame clones and omits some. The profile shows some 140,000 clones, approximately 92% of them singletons. Germline assignment: CDR1 MGHRA and CDR2 YSYEKL. V was trimmed by 0 bases and J by 7 bases, leaving 10 bases between them. The CDR3 is 13 amino acids. The source of the sample is a study of control samples from healthy donors and cancer patients. The chain links TRBV4-1 to TRBJ2-7; D not certain. This clonotype was obtained from a young man in good health. Input material: blood. CDR3 sequence reads: CASSQDGRAEQYF. The CDR3, as DNA: TGCGCCAGCAGCCAAGATGGTCGCGCGGAGCAGTACTTC.